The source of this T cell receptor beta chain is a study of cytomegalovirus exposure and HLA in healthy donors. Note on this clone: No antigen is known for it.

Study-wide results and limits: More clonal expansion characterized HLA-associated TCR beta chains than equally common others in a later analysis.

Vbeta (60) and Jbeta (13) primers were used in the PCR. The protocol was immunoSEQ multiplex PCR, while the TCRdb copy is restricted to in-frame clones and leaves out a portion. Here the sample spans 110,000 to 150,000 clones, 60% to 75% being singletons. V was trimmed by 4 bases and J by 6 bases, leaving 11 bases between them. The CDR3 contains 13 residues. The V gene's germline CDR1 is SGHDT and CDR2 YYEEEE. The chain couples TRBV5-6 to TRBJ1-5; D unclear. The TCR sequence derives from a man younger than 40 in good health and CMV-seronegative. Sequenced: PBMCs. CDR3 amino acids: CASSPGGRQPQHF. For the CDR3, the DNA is TGTGCCAGCAGCCCCGGTGGGCGTCAGCCCCAGCATTTT.